This T cell receptor beta chain was sequenced for a study of cytomegalovirus exposure and HLA in healthy donors. While unrecorded immune exposures were likely, the donors were nominally healthy when sampled. Study-wide points: In a later analysis, parvovirus B19, influenza, CMV and Epstein-Barr virus appeared linked to several top co-occurrence clusters.

The PCR had 60 Vbeta and 13 Jbeta primers. This table comes from immunoSEQ multiplex PCR, and its TCRdb copy is limited to in-frame clones, with some not included. The profile covers about 110,000 clones, with 79% appearing a single time and approximately 3% taken by the ten largest. As regards this clone: Its antigen remains unidentified.

The TCR originated in a woman aged 18-29 years in good health and CMV-seropositive. The material sequenced was PBMCs.

DNA for the CDR3: TGTGCCAGCAGCTCTCCTCAGTCTCCGGGTGAAAAACTGTTTTTT. Amino acid sequence: CASSSPQSPGEKLFF. The gene calls are TRBV7-9 and TRBJ1-4; D not certain. CDR3 size: 15 residues. V dropped 4 bases and J dropped 7 bases, with 16 bases sitting between them. Germline V gene lookup returns CDR1 SEHNR and CDR2 FQNEAQ (reference sequence).